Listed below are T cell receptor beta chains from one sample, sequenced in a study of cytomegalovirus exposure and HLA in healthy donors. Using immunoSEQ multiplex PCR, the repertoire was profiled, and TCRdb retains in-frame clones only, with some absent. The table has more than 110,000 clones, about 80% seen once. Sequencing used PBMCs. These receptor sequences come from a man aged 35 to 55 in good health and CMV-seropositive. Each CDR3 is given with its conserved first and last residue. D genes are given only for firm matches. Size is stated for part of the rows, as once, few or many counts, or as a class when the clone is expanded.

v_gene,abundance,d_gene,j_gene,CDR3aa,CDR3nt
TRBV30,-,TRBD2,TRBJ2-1,CAVEGASGRTEQFF,TGTGCGGTAGAGGGAGCTAGCGGGAGAACTGAGCAGTTCTTC
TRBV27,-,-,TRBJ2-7,CASSFSRAGYEQYF,TGTGCCAGCAGTTTCTCGCGGGCAGGCTACGAGCAGTACTTC
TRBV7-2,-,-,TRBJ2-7,CASSPDTTTYEQYF,TGTGCCAGCAGTCCGGACACTACTACCTACGAGCAGTACTTC
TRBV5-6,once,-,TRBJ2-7,CASSSGTRPSYEQYF,TGTGCCAGCAGCTCCGGGACAAGGCCGTCCTACGAGCAGTACTTC
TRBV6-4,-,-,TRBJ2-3,CASSDQQGGTDTQYF,TGTGCCAGCAGTGACCAACAGGGAGGGACAGATACGCAGTATTTT
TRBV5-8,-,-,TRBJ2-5,CASSFERRGQYF,TGTGCCAGCAGCTTCGAGCGAAGAGGGCAGTACTTC
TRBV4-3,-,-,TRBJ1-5,CASSLTVVQPQHF,TGCGCCAGCAGCCTGACAGTGGTCCAGCCCCAGCATTTT
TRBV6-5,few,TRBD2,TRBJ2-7,CASRLLAGPGYEQYF,TGTGCCAGCAGACTGCTAGCGGGCCCCGGGTACGAGCAGTACTTC
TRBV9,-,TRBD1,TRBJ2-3,CASSVASRGLADTQYF,TGTGCCAGCAGCGTAGCTTCGAGGGGGCTTGCAGATACGCAGTATTTT
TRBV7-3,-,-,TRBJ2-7,CASSPAGGYEQYF,TGTGCCAGCAGCCCGGCAGGAGGCTACGAGCAGTACTTC
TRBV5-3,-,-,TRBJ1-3,CARSLGWAGYGNTIYF,TGTGCCAGAAGCTTGGGGTGGGCAGGCTATGGAAACACCATATATTTT